This entry is about one T cell receptor (beta chain). There are 16 residues in the CDR3. CDR1 and CDR2 from the germline V gene are LNHDA and SQIVND (reference sequence). The trim removed 10 bases at V and 5 bases at J, leaving 12 bases unmatched. These data are taken from a study of blood T cell repertoires in COVID-19. Original data processing: Reference gene primer amplification in the assay estimated nucleated cell counts. Sequencing used immunoSEQ multiplex PCR; TCRdb keeps in-frame clones, though not all of them. The V and J calls and clone size are taken from that table; D and trimming were inferred from the DNA. The repertoire includes more than 110,000 clones, over 75% of them detected once, and just under 3% sits in the top ten.

The clonotype originates from a man between 45 and 60 years old with acute or convalescent COVID-19. The specimen was peripheral blood. The chain uses TRBV19 and TRBJ2-7, with 15 bases lining up with TRBD2. CDR3 in DNA: TGTGCCACTCGGACTAGCGGGAGGGCCAATCTCAACGAGCAGTACTTC. It specifies CATRTSGRANLNEQYF.